The rows below give T cell receptor beta chains drawn from one sample of a study of T cells after somatic rescue of genetic block. Some clones are missing from TCRdb's copy, which holds only in-frame ones; the method was immunoSEQ multiplex PCR. Of 85,000 to 90,000 clones in the sample, 90% are singletons; the top ten hold about 1.5%. The sequencing input was peripheral blood mononuclear cells (PBMCs). The receptor source for this set is a woman aged 18 to 35. Each CDR3 is given with its conserved first and last residue. The D gene is left open where the match is weak. Size is omitted from some rows. Given values are once, few, many or a class for expanded clones.

TRBV28	12	.	.	TRBJ2-5	TGTGCCAGCATAGGGGCTTCAGAGACCCAGTACTTC	CASIGASETQYF
TRBV30	14	few	TRBD1	TRBJ2-1	TGTGCCTGGAGCACAGGGGCGTCCTACAATGAGCAGTTCTTC	CAWSTGASYNEQFF
TRBV7-3	15	.	TRBD1	TRBJ1-4	TGTGCCAGCAGCCCGACTGGACAGGTTAATGAAAAACTGTTTTTT	CASSPTGQVNEKLFF
TRBV9	17	.	TRBD1	TRBJ2-1	TGTGCCAGCAGCTCCAGCCCTCAGGGGGCCGCCTACAATGAGCAGTTCTTC	CASSSSPQGAAYNEQFF
TRBV5-6	15	.	.	TRBJ2-1	TGTGCCAGCAGCTTGTACGGAAGCTCCTACAATGAGCAGTTCTTC	CASSLYGSSYNEQFF
TRBV4-1	12	.	.	TRBJ1-1	TGCGCCAGCAGCCAGGGGAGAACTGAAGCTTTCTTT	CASSQGRTEAFF
TRBV5-4	14	few	.	TRBJ1-5	TGTGCCAGCAGCTTACGGCCAGGCAATCAGCCCCAGCATTTT	CASSLRPGNQPQHF
TRBV6-6	14	once	TRBD2	TRBJ2-7	TGTGCCAGCAGTTACGGACTAGCGGGGTACGAGCAGTACTTC	CASSYGLAGYEQYF
TRBV19	14	.	TRBD1	TRBJ1-2	TGTGCCAGTATACGGACAGGGGTAAACTATGGCTACACCTTC	CASIRTGVNYGYTF
TRBV6-1	18	.	TRBD2	TRBJ2-1	TGTGCCAGCAGTGTAATAGCGGGAGGGCCGGGGTCCTACAATGAGCAGTTCTTC	CASSVIAGGPGSYNEQFF